The 16 T cell receptor beta chains reported below all come from one sample, sequenced in a study of blood T cell repertoires in COVID-19 (TCRdb year 2020). Receptor libraries were prepared by the immunoSEQ multiplex PCR assay. TCRdb mirrors the immuneACCESS table, restricted to in-frame sequences. Some clones are absent from its copies; in checked studies, under half trace to an unresolved V gene, and the reason for the others is unknown. This sample lists about 100,000 clones; about 88% were detected once. The top ten clonotypes cover over 7% of the sample. The specimen was peripheral blood. These receptors all come from a man under 40 in a cohort sampled during active COVID-19.

The chain recombines TRBV5-4 with TRBJ2-2, with a possible D match to TRBD1 (6 bases). Trimming took 4 bases from V and 2 from J, leaving 15 bases between them. The germline gives CDR1 SGHNT, CDR2 YYREEE (reference sequence). The CDR3 loop spans 16 amino acids. Here the CDR3 reads CASSPSTGTNTGELFF. The CDR3 DNA reads as TGTGCCAGCAGCCCCTCTACAGGGACAAACACCGGGGAGCTGTTTTTT. The variable domain in full, completed from reference TRBV5-4 and TRBJ2-2, reads ETGVTQSPTHLIKTRGQQVTLRCSSQSGHNTVSWYQQALGQGPQFIFQYYREEENGRGNFPPRFSGLQFPNYSSELNVNALELDDSALYLCASSPSTGTNTGELFFGEGSRLTVL.

V and J are TRBV5-4 and TRBJ2-2; D is perhaps TRBD1 (6 bases). The germline gives CDR1 SGHNT, CDR2 YYREEE (reference sequence). Trimming removed 0 bases at V and 5 bases at J, with 11 bases between. This CDR3 spans 15 amino acids. As DNA, the CDR3 is TGTGCCAGCAGCTTGGATATAAGGGGGACCGGGGAGCTGTTTTTT. As protein: CASSLDIRGTGELFF. Combining the CDR3 with reference TRBV5-4 and TRBJ2-2 gives the whole variable domain ETGVTQSPTHLIKTRGQQVTLRCSSQSGHNTVSWYQQALGQGPQFIFQYYREEENGRGNFPPRFSGLQFPNYSSELNVNALELDDSALYLCASSLDIRGTGELFFGEGSRLTVL.

The J gene is TRBJ2-1, the V gene TRBV5-1; 11 nucleotides line up with TRBD2. With 4 bases clipped from V and 1 base from J, the junction kept 7 bases outside the gene matches. The CDR3 runs to 17 residues. Germline-derived CDR1 and CDR2 are SGHRS and YFSETQ. CDR3 in amino acids: CASSVYSGGASYNEQFF. The CDR3 nucleotides read TGCGCCAGCAGCGTATATAGCGGGGGGGCGTCCTACAATGAGCAGTTCTTC.

The genes are TRBV6-5 and TRBJ1-6; TRBD1 might be the D (6 bases). CDR1 and CDR2 (germline): MNHEY, SVGAGI. The CDR3 covers 15 residues. The V gene lost 0 bases and the J gene lost 13 bases, with 16 bases spanning the gap. The CDR3, as DNA: TGTGCCAGCAGTTACTCAGGCAGGGGCCTAATCCCCCTCCACTTT. Its translation: CASSYSGRGLIPLHF.

This clone was recorded only once. The chain is built from TRBV30 and TRBJ1-6; no clear D. Looked up from germline, CDR1 is GTSNPN and CDR2 is SVGIG (reference sequence). The CDR3 spans 12 residues. With 6 bases removed from V and 10 bases from J, the gap between germline ends came to 13 bases. CDR3 bases: TGTGCCTGCGGGGATCTAGAATCACCCCTCCACTTT. Amino acid sequence: CACGDLESPLHF.

The rearrangement joins TRBV10-1 to TRBJ2-4; TRBD2 might be the D (6 bases). The CDR3 is 15 residues long. Trimming removed 0 bases from V and 8 bases from J, with 14 bases in between. The V gene's germline CDR1 is WNHNN and CDR2 SYGVQD (reference sequence). The CDR3 loop reads CASSESTSRVDIQYF. The CDR3 DNA is TGCGCCAGCAGTGAGTCAACTAGCAGGGTTGACATTCAGTACTTC.

The chain employs TRBV7-3 and TRBJ2-1; 11 nucleotides align to TRBD2. V dropped 5 bases and J dropped 3; count of bases not matched to a gene: 3. This CDR3 contains 15 residues. From germline, CDR1 is SGHTA and CDR2 FQGTGA. The DNA of the CDR3 is TGTGCCAGCAGCCTCCTAGCGGGGGGCTACAATGAGCAGTTCTTC. Residues: CASSLLAGGYNEQFF.

V usage is TRBV28 and J usage is TRBJ2-1; the D gene is possibly TRBD2 (7 bases). V was pared by 5 bases and J by 3 bases, with 14 bases between. The CDR3 sequence is 15 residues long. The germline V gene encodes CDR1 MDHEN and CDR2 SYDVKM. This CDR3 is CASSVGGGRYNEQFF. The CDR3 nucleotides are TGTGCCAGCAGTGTCGGCGGGGGCCGCTACAATGAGCAGTTCTTC. Based on the CDR3 plus reference TRBV28 and TRBJ2-1, the full variable domain is DVKVTQSSRYLVKRTGEKVFLECVQDMDHENMFWYRQDPGLGLRLIYFSYDVKMKEKGDIPEGYSVSREKKERFSLILESASTNQTSMYLCASSVGGGRYNEQFFGPGTRLTVL.

The rearrangement joins TRBV6-2 or TRBV6-3 to TRBJ1-5; D is possibly TRBD1 (5 bases). The CDR3 is made up of 14 amino acids. CDR1 is MNHEY, CDR2 SVGEGT, per germline. V lost 5 bases and J 3 bases, leaving 11 bases between the germline ends. In DNA form, the CDR3 reads TGTGCCAGCAGTGTTCAGGGCACCAATCAGCCCCAGCATTTT. Its translation is CASSVQGTNQPQHF.

This clone is a singleton in its sample. One end of the junction is discordant with germline, which a read error may explain. The J gene is TRBJ1-2, the V gene TRBV15; TRBD1 matches at 9 bases. Germline assignment: CDR1 LNHNV and CDR2 YYDKDF (reference sequence). This CDR3 is 16 amino acids long. This CDR3 is CAASRATGGFNYGYTF. The CDR3 bases are TGTGCCGCCAGCAGAGCGACAGGGGGATTTAACTATGGCTACACCTTC.

The sample holds one count of this clone. The CDR3 region has the DNA TGTGCCAGCAGCCCCGGGACACTTAGCACAGATACGCAGTATTTT. It yields the protein CASSPGTLSTDTQYF. V is TRBV5-4 and J is TRBJ2-3; D perhaps matches TRBD1 (6 bases). The CDR3 sequence is 15 residues long. Looked up from germline, CDR1 is SGHNT and CDR2 is YYREEE (reference sequence). V was clipped by 4 bases and J by 0 bases, with 12 bases between them.

The chain has TRBV27 and TRBJ2-1, with 7 positions matching TRBD1. This CDR3 is built from 15 residues. V trimming: 2 bases; J trimming: 4 bases; junction bases outside the gene matches: 5. In germline, CDR1 is MNHEY, CDR2 SMNVEV (reference sequence). CDR3 amino acids: CASSLDRVGYNEQFF. The DNA of the CDR3 is TGTGCCAGCAGTTTAGACAGGGTGGGATACAATGAGCAGTTCTTC.

The chain is built from TRBV7-2 and TRBJ2-6; 7 bases are a match to TRBD1. Germline V gives CDR1 SGHTA, CDR2 FQGNSA. The length of the CDR3 is 15 residues. Unmatched junction bases numbered 3, after V lost 5 bases and J lost 2 bases. The CDR3 sequence is CASSPGGAGANVLTF. The CDR3 region has the DNA TGTGCCAGCAGCCCAGGGGGAGCTGGGGCCAACGTCCTGACTTTC.

The DNA for the CDR3 is TGTGCCAGTAGTACGACAGGGGTGAACACTGAAGCTTTCTTT. Its protein product is CASSTTGVNTEAFF. The rearrangement uses TRBV19 and TRBJ1-1; 8 bases are a match to TRBD1. CDR1 and CDR2 (germline): LNHDA, SQIVND (reference sequence). This CDR3 contains 14 residues. The V gene end was trimmed by 4 bases and the J gene end by 0 bases; junction bases not matched to a gene: 1.

This clone was counted only a few times. The CDR3 coding sequence is TGCGCCAGCAGCGCGGAGACAGCCCCCTTGGAGACCCAGTACTTC. It codes for CASSAETAPLETQYF. The chain is built from TRBV5-1 and TRBJ2-5; TRBD1 might be the D (5 bases). Germline V CDR1 and CDR2: SGHRS, YFSETQ. Trimming took 4 bases from V and 5 from J, leaving 18 bases between them. This CDR3 has 15 amino acids. The full variable domain, in which reference TRBV5-1 and TRBJ2-5 provide the parts outside the CDR3, is KAGVTQTPRYLIKTRGQQVTLSCSPISGHRSVSWYQQTPGQGLQFLFEYFSETQRNKGNFPGRFSGRQFSNSRSEMNVSTLELGDSALYLCASSAETAPLETQYFGPGTRLLVL.

V and J are TRBV18 and TRBJ2-7, with a tentative D call TRBD2 (6 bases). CDR3 length: 14 residues. Per the germline V gene, CDR1 is KGHSH and CDR2 is LQKENI. The V end was cut by 0 bases, the J end by 4 bases, with 10 bases between. The CDR3 DNA reads as TGTGCCAGCTCACCACCGGAGGGGAGGTACGAGCAGTACTTC. The encoded protein is CASSPPEGRYEQYF.